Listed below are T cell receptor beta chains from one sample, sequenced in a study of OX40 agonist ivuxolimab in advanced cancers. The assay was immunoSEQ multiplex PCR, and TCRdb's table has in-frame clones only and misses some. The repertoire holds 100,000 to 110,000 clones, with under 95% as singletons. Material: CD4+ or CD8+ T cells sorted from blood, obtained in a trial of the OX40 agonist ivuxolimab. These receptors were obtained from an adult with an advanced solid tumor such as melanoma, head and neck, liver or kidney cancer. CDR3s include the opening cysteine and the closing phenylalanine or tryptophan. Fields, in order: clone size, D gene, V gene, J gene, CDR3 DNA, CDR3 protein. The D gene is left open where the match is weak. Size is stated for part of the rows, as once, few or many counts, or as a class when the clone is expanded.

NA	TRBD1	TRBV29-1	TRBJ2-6	TGCAGCGTTTCACAGGGGTCTGGGGCCAACGTCCTGACTTTC	CSVSQGSGANVLTF
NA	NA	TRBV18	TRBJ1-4	TGTGCCAGCTCACCGGAGTTGTATGAAAAACTGTTTTTT	CASSPELYEKLFF
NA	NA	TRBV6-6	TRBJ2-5	TGTGCCAGCAGTTCCCTTCCCGGGTCCCGGGAGACCCAGTACTTC	CASSSLPGSRETQYF
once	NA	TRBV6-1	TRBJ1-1	TGTGCCAGCAGTGTGCTCAGTCAGACTGAAGCTTTCTTT	CASSVLSQTEAFF
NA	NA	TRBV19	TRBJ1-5	TGTGCCAGTAGTACCCCGGGGGGCAATCAGCCCCAGCATTTT	CASSTPGGNQPQHF
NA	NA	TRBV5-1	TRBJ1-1	TGCGCCAGCAGCTTGGGGGACACTCTGGACACTGAAGCTTTCTTT	CASSLGDTLDTEAFF
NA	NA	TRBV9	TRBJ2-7	TGTGCCAGCAGCGTAGGTGTGGGGGCGCGAGAGCAGTACTTC	CASSVGVGAREQYF
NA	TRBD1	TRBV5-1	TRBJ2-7	TGCGCCAGCAGCTTGGCGACAGGGAGCTCCTACGAGCAGTACTTC	CASSLATGSSYEQYF
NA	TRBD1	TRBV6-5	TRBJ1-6	TGTGCCAGCAGTTACTCGACAGGGGGACGTTCACCCCTCCACTTT	CASSYSTGGRSPLHF
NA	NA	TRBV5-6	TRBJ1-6	TGTGCCAGCAGCTTCCAGGACGGCGATTCACCCCTCCACTTT	CASSFQDGDSPLHF
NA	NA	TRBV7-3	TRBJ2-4	TGTGCCAGCAGCTTCGGGGGATCCAAAAACATTCAGTACTTC	CASSFGGSKNIQYF